This T cell receptor (beta chain) originates from a study of blood T cell repertoires in COVID-19. Study-level background: Samples taken during acute and convalescent COVID-19 were collected in the United States, Italy and Spain.

The table came from immunoSEQ multiplex PCR; TCRdb's copy has only in-frame clones and leaves some out. The sample lists about 200,000 clones; around nine tenths were seen once. Germline V CDR1 and CDR2: MNHEY, SMNVEV (reference sequence). The CDR3 consists of 16 residues. After removal of 6 bases from V and 1 base from J, the junction contained 11 bases not matched to a gene. The V gene is TRBV27, the J gene TRBJ2-7, with 8 positions matching TRBD2. The specimen sequenced was peripheral blood. The receptor was isolated from a man in his sixties with acute or convalescent COVID-19. The CDR3 reads CASRPAGGVSSYEQYF. As DNA, the CDR3 is TGTGCCAGCAGACCGGCGGGGGGCGTTAGTTCCTACGAGCAGTACTTC.